This is a list of T cell receptor beta chains from one sample in a study of cytomegalovirus exposure and HLA in healthy donors. The data were produced by immunoSEQ multiplex PCR, yet TCRdb's version contains in-frame clones alone and is incomplete. The table records 150,000 to 200,000 clones, approximately 86% of them present only once. The sequenced sample consisted of PBMCs. The receptors originated from a man in his thirties or forties in good health and CMV-seropositive. The CDR3 runs from the conserved cysteine through the conserved F or W. D genes are given only for firm matches. The listing skips clone size in some rows; elsewhere it reads once, few, many or a size class.

d_call,cdr3_length,j_call,v_call,clone_size,cdr3_aa,cdr3_nt
TRBD2,16,TRBJ2-7,TRBV5-5,-,CASSLILGLDSAEQYF,TGTGCCAGCAGCTTGATATTGGGACTAGACTCTGCCGAGCAGTACTTC
-,13,TRBJ1-6,TRBV29-1,once,CSVTQGTNSPLHF,TGCAGCGTTACTCAGGGGACGAATTCACCCCTCCACTTT
-,12,TRBJ1-1,TRBV7-3,many,CASSELNTEAFF,TGTGCCAGCAGCGAGCTGAACACTGAAGCTTTCTTT
TRBD1,15,TRBJ2-7,TRBV7-7,-,CASSLGDRGNYEQYF,TGTGCTAGCAGCTTAGGGGACAGGGGCAACTACGAGCAGTACTTC
TRBD1,17,TRBJ1-4,TRBV4-3,-,CASSRAGTGAVNEKLFF,TGCGCCAGCAGCCGGGCCGGGACAGGGGCTGTTAATGAAAAACTGTTTTTT
-,16,TRBJ1-4,TRBV11-2,-,CASSRYSGGRDEKLFF,TGTGCCAGCAGCCGGTACTCTGGGGGCAGGGACGAAAAACTGTTTTTT
TRBD1,15,TRBJ2-2,TRBV4-3,-,CASSHYRGHTGELFF,TGCGCCAGCAGCCACTACAGGGGCCATACCGGGGAGCTGTTTTTT
TRBD1,15,TRBJ2-3,TRBV18,few,CASSRPGQSTDTQYF,TGTGCCAGCTCACGCCCGGGACAGAGCACAGATACGCAGTATTTT
TRBD1,18,TRBJ1-5,TRBV4-1,-,CASSQEQGVSYSNQPQHF,TGCGCCAGCAGCCAAGAGCAGGGGGTATCTTATAGCAATCAGCCCCAGCATTTT
-,14,TRBJ1-6,TRBV6-1,-,CASTLGQPNSPLHF,TGTGCCAGCACCCTAGGACAGCCAAATTCACCCCTCCACTTT
TRBD1,16,TRBJ1-2,TRBV10-3,-,CAISGPGQGRNYGYTF,TGTGCCATCAGTGGACCGGGACAGGGGAGGAACTATGGCTACACCTTC
-,13,TRBJ1-6,TRBV4-3,-,CASSHLTNSPLHF,TGCGCCAGCAGCCATCTAACTAATTCACCCCTCCACTTT
-,14,TRBJ1-2,TRBV6-5,-,CASSYSKGSYGYTF,TGTGCCAGCAGTTACTCAAAAGGGAGCTATGGCTACACCTTC
-,12,TRBJ1-1,TRBV30,few,CAWSLGATEAFF,TGTGCCTGGAGTTTGGGGGCCACTGAAGCTTTCTTT
TRBD1,15,TRBJ2-1,TRBV11-2,-,CASGMTGGAYNEQFF,TGTGCCAGCGGGATGACAGGGGGGGCCTACAATGAGCAGTTCTTC
TRBD2,15,TRBJ2-3,TRBV5-1,-,CASSLGAGGPDTQYF,TGCGCCAGCAGCTTGGGAGCGGGGGGGCCAGATACGCAGTATTTT
TRBD1,14,TRBJ1-1,TRBV5-6,-,CASSLDRGNTEAFF,TGTGCCAGCAGCTTGGACAGGGGCAACACTGAAGCTTTCTTT
-,12,TRBJ2-7,TRBV7-2,few,CASSSQTYEQYF,TGTGCCAGCAGCTCCCAGACTTACGAGCAGTACTTC
-,15,TRBJ2-6,TRBV10-1,-,CASSDSSSGANVLTF,TGCGCCAGCAGTGATAGCTCCTCTGGGGCCAACGTCCTGACTTTC
-,13,TRBJ1-6,TRBV4-2,-,CASSAGAASPLHF,TGTGCCAGCAGCGCGGGCGCAGCTTCACCCCTCCACTTT
TRBD2,16,TRBJ2-1,TRBV9,-,CASSDPSGRSYNEQFF,TGTGCCAGCAGCGATCCTAGCGGCCGCTCCTACAATGAGCAGTTCTTC
TRBD2,13,TRBJ2-7,TRBV30,-,CAWSPTSAYEQYF,TGTGCCTGGAGTCCGACTAGCGCCTACGAGCAGTACTTC
TRBD2,16,TRBJ2-1,TRBV7-2,-,CASNPGGLAGRNEQFF,TGTGCCAGCAACCCCGGGGGACTAGCGGGGCGCAATGAGCAGTTCTTC
-,13,TRBJ1-2,TRBV2,-,CASRGAPGYGYTF,TGTGCCAGCAGAGGAGCCCCGGGCTATGGCTACACCTTC
-,14,TRBJ1-1,TRBV7-3,-,CASSSETVNTEAFF,TGTGCCAGCAGCTCCGAGACAGTAAACACTGAAGCTTTCTTT
-,15,TRBJ1-4,TRBV9,many,CASSVGVRGGEKLFF,TGTGCCAGCAGCGTAGGGGTCAGGGGTGGAGAAAAACTGTTTTTT
-,15,TRBJ1-4,TRBV6-6,-,CASSQQVSTNEKLFF,TGTGCCAGCAGTCAACAGGTCTCAACTAATGAAAAACTGTTTTTT
-,13,TRBJ1-1,TRBV2,few,CASSEQANTEAFF,TGTGCCAGCAGTGAACAGGCGAACACTGAAGCTTTCTTT
TRBD1,15,TRBJ1-2,TRBV7-6,few,CASSSRTGSPYGYTF,TGTGCCAGCAGCTCGAGGACAGGGTCCCCATATGGCTACACCTTC
-,13,TRBJ1-6,TRBV29-1,-,CSASREDNSPLHF,TGCAGCGCCTCCAGGGAGGATAATTCACCCCTCCACTTT
-,14,TRBJ2-7,TRBV7-6,-,CASSSSGVSYEQYF,TGTGCCAGCAGCTCTTCTGGTGTTAGCTACGAGCAGTACTTC
-,16,TRBJ1-2,TRBV11-2,-,CASSRTQGGGGVGYTF,TGTGCCAGCAGCCGCACCCAGGGCGGGGGCGGGGTTGGCTACACCTTC
-,16,TRBJ1-5,TRBV19,-,CASSERGGLVNQPQHF,TGTGCCAGTAGTGAGAGGGGGGGGCTTGTCAATCAGCCCCAGCATTTT
TRBD1,14,TRBJ1-5,TRBV19,-,CASRPDRGLAPQHF,TGTGCCAGTAGGCCTGACAGGGGGCTTGCGCCCCAGCATTTT
-,11,TRBJ1-2,TRBV18,-,CAARGNYGYTF,TGTGCCGCCCGGGGGAACTATGGCTACACCTTC
-,14,TRBJ1-4,TRBV4-1,many,CATGEGGTNEKLFF,TGCGCCACGGGGGAGGGAGGGACTAATGAAAAACTGTTTTTT
-,15,TRBJ1-2,TRBV19,-,CASSIQGPLFYGYTF,TGTGCCAGTAGTATACAGGGGCCACTATTCTATGGCTACACCTTC
-,17,TRBJ2-4,TRBV29-1,-,CSARRGRGGLAKNIQYF,TGCAGCGCCCGCCGGGGACGTGGGGGACTAGCCAAAAACATTCAGTACTTC
-,13,TRBJ2-7,TRBV19,-,CASSMPGFGEQYF,TGTGCCAGTAGTATGCCGGGTTTCGGCGAGCAGTACTTC
TRBD1,15,TRBJ1-4,TRBV6-5,-,CASSQYRGLGKKLFF,TGTGCCAGCAGTCAATACAGGGGTCTTGGTAAAAAACTGTTTTTT
-,14,TRBJ2-5,TRBV7-9,-,CASSSTGSQETQYF,TGTGCCAGCAGCTCGACAGGTAGCCAAGAGACCCAGTACTTC